The next 15 T cell receptor beta chains were all read from a single sample in a study of T-cell reconstitution after alpha-beta-depleted transplantation in children. Unique molecular identifiers were built into the TCRbeta library. TCRdb independently ran MiXCR on the PCR reads; one entry per CDR3 protein. The profile covers approximately 190,000 distinct CDR3 sequences, with about 8.4% appearing a single time and approximately 40% taken by the ten largest. The specimen comprised PBMCs, mostly from graft donor cells, sampled 360 days after TCRalphabeta/CD19-depleted stem cell transplant. The receptors were gathered from a male patient between 2 and 10 years old who had a stem cell transplant for acute myeloid leukemia, so the T cells may come from the graft donor.

The chain carries TRBV5-1 and TRBJ1-2; no definite D call. Trimming shortened V by 4 bases and J by 4 bases, and 11 bases separated the two germline ends. The V gene's germline CDR1 is SGHRS and CDR2 YFSETQ. The CDR3 covers 13 residues. CDR3 sequence (DNA): TGCGCCAGCAGCCCTCTTCCCCGCTATGGCTACACCTTC. Residues: CASSPLPRYGYTF.

In DNA form, the CDR3 reads TGTGCCAGCTCACCCGGACAGGGGCGAATTGGCTACACCTTC. Translated: CASSPGQGRIGYTF. This rearrangement joins TRBV18 to TRBJ1-2, with 9 bases fitting TRBD1. The trim removed 3 bases at V and 7 bases at J, leaving 6 bases unmatched. Germline values: CDR1 KGHSH, CDR2 LQKENI. This CDR3 contains 14 residues. Filled out from reference TRBV18 and TRBJ1-2, the complete variable domain reads NAGVMQNPRHLVRRRGQEARLRCSPMKGHSHVYWYRQLPEEGLKFMVYLQKENIIDESGMPKERFSAEFPKEGPSILRIQQVVRGDSAAYFCASSPGQGRIGYTFGSGTRLTVV.

The chain is built from TRBV2 and TRBJ1-2; 7 positions agree with TRBD1. This CDR3 has 12 amino acids. V was pared by 6 bases and J by 8 bases, with 6 bases of the junction left unmatched. In germline, CDR1 is SNHLY, CDR2 FYNNEI. CDR3 sequence reads: CASSEDRPGYTF. The CDR3 bases are TGTGCCAGCAGCGAGGACAGGCCGGGCTACACCTTC.

Ten or more counts support this clonotype. The rearrangement links TRBV20-1 to TRBJ1-1; D unresolved. Trimming cost V 5 bases and J 3 bases, with 16 bases left between them. The CDR3 sequence is 14 residues long. Germline assignment: CDR1 DFQATT and CDR2 SNEGSKA (reference sequence). As DNA, the CDR3 is TGCAGTGCTCGAGGTGGCAGCTGGGACACTGAAGCTTTCTTT. Translated, it gives CSARGGSWDTEAFF.

V gene TRBV7-3 combines with J gene TRBJ1-1, with D hard to call. The germline gives CDR1 SGHTA, CDR2 FQGTGA. The CDR3 loop spans 14 amino acids. Trimming took off 4 bases at V and 7 bases at J, with 16 bases between the two ends. The DNA of the CDR3 is TGTGCCAGCAGCTCCGGGGATGGGGTGGGTGAAGCTTTCTTT. This gives the protein CASSSGDGVGEAFF.

This clonotype appeared many times. The chain recombines TRBV29-1 with TRBJ2-2; D is tentatively TRBD1 or TRBD2 (5 bases each). Between the trimmed V and J ends, which lost 7 bases and 5 bases, there was a span of 23 bases. Looked up from germline, CDR1 is SQVTM and CDR2 is ANQGSEA. The CDR3 has 16 amino acids. CDR3 residues: CSATRSHPRGTGELFF. For the CDR3, the DNA is TGCAGCGCCACGCGATCTCACCCGAGGGGTACCGGGGAGCTGTTTTTT.

The chain has TRBV12-3 or TRBV12-4 and TRBJ1-5; TRBD1 agrees at 7 bases. V lost 5 bases to trimming and J lost 6 bases; unmatched junction nucleotides: 4. The CDR3 length is 13 residues. The CDR3 protein is CASSRDSPQPQHF. The CDR3 DNA follows: TGTGCCAGCAGTCGGGACAGTCCTCAGCCCCAGCATTTT.

The chain carries TRBV7-8 and TRBJ1-5; a possible D gene is TRBD1 (5 bases). Trimming stripped 7 bases from V and 7 bases from J, with 17 bases between. This CDR3 region has 14 residues. CDR1 is SGHVS and CDR2 is FQNEAQ in the germline V gene. The DNA for the CDR3 is TGTGCCAGCACCCACGGACAAGGGTTACAGCCCCAGCATTTT. As protein: CASTHGQGLQPQHF.

This clonotype was counted ten times or more. This sequence joins TRBV20-1 and TRBJ1-1; D is undetermined. The CDR3 is 12 amino acids. V lost 3 bases and J lost 5, with 10 bases in between. From germline, CDR1 is DFQATT and CDR2 SNEGSKA (reference sequence). CDR3 coding DNA: TGCAGTGCTAGTTCATTAAGAACTGAAGCTTTCTTT. Protein: CSASSLRTEAFF.

This clonotype was recorded at least ten times. The V call is TRBV10-3, the J call TRBJ2-1; D might be TRBD2 (5 bases). In germline, CDR1 is ENHRY, CDR2 SYGVKD. The V end was cut by 4 bases, the J end by 0 bases, with 13 bases between. This CDR3 spans 16 amino acids. CDR3 sequence (DNA): TGTGCCATCAGTGGGGGAGTGAGTGGCTCCTACAATGAGCAGTTCTTC. Encoded protein: CAISGGVSGSYNEQFF.

The chain has TRBV7-8 and TRBJ2-3; 9 bases are shared with TRBD1. With V trimmed by 8 bases and J by 4 bases, 1 base remained unmatched. Per germline, CDR1 SGHVS and CDR2 FQNEAQ. The CDR3 covers 12 residues. The CDR3 here is CASGQGSDTQYF. CDR3 nucleotide sequence: TGTGCCAGCGGACAGGGGTCAGATACGCAGTATTTT.

The chain is built from TRBV11-2 and TRBJ2-7; D could derive from TRBD1 or TRBD2 (5 bases each). Germline CDR1 reads SGHAT; CDR2 reads FQNNGV. V shed 4 bases and J shed 2 bases, with 12 bases lying between them. The CDR3 runs 14 residues. CDR3 residues: CASSSGTVTYEQYV. CDR3 nucleotide sequence: TGTGCCAGCAGCTCGGGGACCGTGACCTACGAGCAGTACGTC.

This clonotype occurred many times. The V gene is TRBV12-5, the J gene TRBJ2-1, with 16 bases fitting TRBD2. The CDR3 extends over 17 amino acids. The trim removed 3 bases at V and 8 bases at J, leaving 7 bases unmatched. Germline assignment: CDR1 LGHNT and CDR2 FRNRAP. Here the CDR3 DNA reads TGTGCTAGTGGTTTCCTGGGACTAGCGGGAGGGCCTGATGAGCAGTTCTTC. It specifies CASGFLGLAGGPDEQFF.

This clonotype was recorded many times. The chain employs TRBV7-9 and TRBJ2-4, with 7 bases lining up with TRBD2. The CDR3 consists of 19 residues. Trimming removed 0 bases from V and 2 bases from J; junction bases left unmatched: 13. Germline V CDR1 and CDR2: SEHNR, FQNEAQ (reference sequence). The CDR3 DNA follows: TGTGCCAGCAGCTTAGCGGGAGGGACCTTTAGTTGGACCAAAAACATTCAGTACTTC. Translated: CASSLAGGTFSWTKNIQYF.

In this sample, this clonotype turned up many times. The J gene is TRBJ1-1, the V gene TRBV5-1; 7 bases are shared with TRBD1. Trimming at V came to 4 bases and at J to 11 bases, leaving 17 bases not matched to a gene. CDR3 length: 15 residues. The germline V gene has CDR1 SGHRS and CDR2 YFSETQ. The CDR3 nucleotides are TGCGCCAGCAGCCGAGCCCTGACAGGGTCCCCGAAGGCTTTCTTT. Encoded protein: CASSRALTGSPKAFF.